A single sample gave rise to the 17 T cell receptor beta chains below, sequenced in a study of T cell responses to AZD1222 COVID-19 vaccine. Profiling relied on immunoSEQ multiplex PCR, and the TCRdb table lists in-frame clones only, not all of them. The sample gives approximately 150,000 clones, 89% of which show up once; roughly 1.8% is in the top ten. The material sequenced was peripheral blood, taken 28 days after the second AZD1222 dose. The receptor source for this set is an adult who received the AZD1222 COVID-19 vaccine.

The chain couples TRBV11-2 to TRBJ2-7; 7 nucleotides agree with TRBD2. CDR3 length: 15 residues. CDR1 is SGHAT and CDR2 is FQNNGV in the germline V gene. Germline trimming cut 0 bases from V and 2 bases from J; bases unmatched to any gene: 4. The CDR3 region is CASSLDEGLAYEQYF. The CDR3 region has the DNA TGTGCCAGCAGCTTAGATGAAGGACTAGCCTACGAGCAGTACTTC.

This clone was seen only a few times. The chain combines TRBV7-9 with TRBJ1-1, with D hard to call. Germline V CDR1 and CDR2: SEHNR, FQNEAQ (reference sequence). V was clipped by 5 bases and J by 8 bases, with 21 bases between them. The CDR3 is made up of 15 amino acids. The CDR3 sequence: CASSPPPEGRSEAFF. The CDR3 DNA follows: TGTGCCAGCAGCCCGCCCCCGGAAGGGAGGAGCGAAGCTTTCTTT.

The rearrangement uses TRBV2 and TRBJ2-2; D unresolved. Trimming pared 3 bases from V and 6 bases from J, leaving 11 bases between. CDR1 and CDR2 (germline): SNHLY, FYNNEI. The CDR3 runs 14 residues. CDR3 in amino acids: CASSDFLKSGELFF. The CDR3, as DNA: TGTGCCAGCAGTGACTTTCTTAAATCCGGGGAGCTGTTTTTT.

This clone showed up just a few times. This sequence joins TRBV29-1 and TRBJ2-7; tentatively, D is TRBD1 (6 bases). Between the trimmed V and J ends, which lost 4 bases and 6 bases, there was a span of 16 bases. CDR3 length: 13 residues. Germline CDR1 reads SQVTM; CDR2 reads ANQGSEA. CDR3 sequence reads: CSVGTASFSEQYF. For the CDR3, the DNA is TGCAGCGTTGGGACAGCCAGCTTCTCCGAGCAGTACTTC.

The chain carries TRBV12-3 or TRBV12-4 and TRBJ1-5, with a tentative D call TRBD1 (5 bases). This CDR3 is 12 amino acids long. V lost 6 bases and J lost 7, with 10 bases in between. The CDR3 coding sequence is TGTGCCAGCAGCCAGGGTTCCCAGCCCCAGCATTTT. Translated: CASSQGSQPQHF.

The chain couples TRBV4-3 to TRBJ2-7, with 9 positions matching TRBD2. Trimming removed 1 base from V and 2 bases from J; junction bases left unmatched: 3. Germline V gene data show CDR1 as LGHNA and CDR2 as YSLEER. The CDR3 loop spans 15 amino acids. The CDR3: CASSQVAGGPYEQYF. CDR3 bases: TGCGCCAGCAGCCAAGTTGCGGGAGGGCCCTACGAGCAGTACTTC.

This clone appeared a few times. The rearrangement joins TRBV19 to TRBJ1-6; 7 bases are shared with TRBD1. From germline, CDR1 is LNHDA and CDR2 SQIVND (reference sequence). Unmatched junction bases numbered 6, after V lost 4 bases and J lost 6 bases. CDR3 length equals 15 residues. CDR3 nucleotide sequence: TGTGCCAGTAGTAACTTGGGACAGCGTAATTCACCCCTCCACTTT. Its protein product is CASSNLGQRNSPLHF.

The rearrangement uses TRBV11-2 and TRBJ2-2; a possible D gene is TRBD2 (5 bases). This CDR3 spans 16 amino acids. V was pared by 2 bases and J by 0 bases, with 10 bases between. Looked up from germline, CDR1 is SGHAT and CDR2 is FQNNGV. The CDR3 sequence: CASSLLYGTNTGELFF. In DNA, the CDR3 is TGTGCCAGCAGCTTATTATACGGGACGAACACCGGGGAGCTGTTTTTT.

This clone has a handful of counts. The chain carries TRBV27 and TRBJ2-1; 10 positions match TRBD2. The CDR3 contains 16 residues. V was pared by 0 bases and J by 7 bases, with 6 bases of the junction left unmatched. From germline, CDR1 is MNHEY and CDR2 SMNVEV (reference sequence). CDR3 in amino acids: CASSLSSSGGANEQFF. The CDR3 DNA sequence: TGTGCCAGCAGTTTATCATCCAGCGGGGGGGCTAATGAGCAGTTCTTC.

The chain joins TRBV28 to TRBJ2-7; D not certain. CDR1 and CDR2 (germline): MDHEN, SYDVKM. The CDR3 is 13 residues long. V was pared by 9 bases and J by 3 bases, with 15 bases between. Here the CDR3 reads CASTKGQNYEQYF. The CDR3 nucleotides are TGTGCCAGTACCAAGGGCCAGAACTACGAGCAGTACTTC.

The CDR3 region is CASSLGEFGYGYTF. As DNA, the CDR3 is TGTGCCAGCAGCTTAGGCGAATTTGGCTATGGCTACACCTTC. The genes are TRBV11-2 and TRBJ1-2; D ambiguous. V was shortened by 1 base and J by 4 bases, with 10 bases between the two germline ends. The CDR3 is 14 residues long. Germline CDR1 is SGHAT and CDR2 is FQNNGV.

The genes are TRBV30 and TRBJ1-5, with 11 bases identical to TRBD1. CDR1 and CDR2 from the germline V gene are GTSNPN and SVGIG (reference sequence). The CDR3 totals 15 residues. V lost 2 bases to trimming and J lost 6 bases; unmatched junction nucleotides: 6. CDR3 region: CAWSPGTGGGQPQHF. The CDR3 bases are TGTGCCTGGAGTCCAGGGACAGGGGGAGGTCAGCCCCAGCATTTT.

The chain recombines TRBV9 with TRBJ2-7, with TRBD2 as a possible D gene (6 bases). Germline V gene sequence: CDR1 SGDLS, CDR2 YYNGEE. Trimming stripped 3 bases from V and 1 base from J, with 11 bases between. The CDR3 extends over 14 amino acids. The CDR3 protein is CASSARDWSYEQYF. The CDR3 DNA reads TGTGCCAGCAGCGCCCGGGACTGGTCCTACGAGCAGTACTTC.

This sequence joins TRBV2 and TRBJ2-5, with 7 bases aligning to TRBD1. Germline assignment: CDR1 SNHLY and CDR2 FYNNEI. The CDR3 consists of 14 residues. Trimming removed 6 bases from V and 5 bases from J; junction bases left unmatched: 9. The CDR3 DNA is TGTGCCAGCAGGGAACTGGACAGGCCGGAGACCCAGTACTTC. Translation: CASRELDRPETQYF.

The CDR3 DNA sequence: TGCAGCGTTGAAACAGGGGGCTTTCCTGAAGCTTTCTTT. Translation gives CSVETGGFPEAFF. The V and J genes are TRBV29-1 and TRBJ1-1; 9 nucleotides match TRBD1. The CDR3 length is 13 residues. V was pared by 2 bases and J by 6 bases, with 4 bases of the junction left unmatched. CDR1 and CDR2 (germline): SQVTM, ANQGSEA.

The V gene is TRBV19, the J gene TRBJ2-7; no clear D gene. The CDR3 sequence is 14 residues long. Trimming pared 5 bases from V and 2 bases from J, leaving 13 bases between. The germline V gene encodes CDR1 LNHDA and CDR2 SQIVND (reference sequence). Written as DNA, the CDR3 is TGTGCCAGTAGTCCTTTTCCTAGTACCTACGAGCAGTACTTC. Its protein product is CASSPFPSTYEQYF.

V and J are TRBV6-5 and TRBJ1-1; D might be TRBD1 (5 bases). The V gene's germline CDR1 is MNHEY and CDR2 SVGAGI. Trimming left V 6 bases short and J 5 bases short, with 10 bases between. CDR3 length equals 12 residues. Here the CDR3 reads CASSSGRTEAFF. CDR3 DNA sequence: TGTGCCAGCAGCTCAGGGAGAACTGAAGCTTTCTTT.